One sample yielded the 27 T cell receptor beta chains listed below, sequenced in a study of shared clonotypes between healthy human individuals. Using immunoSEQ multiplex PCR, the repertoire was profiled, and TCRdb retains in-frame clones only, with some absent. The data show millions of clones, more than 85% seen once. The naive CD8 subset, CD45RO-negative cells positively selected for CCR7, excluded terminally differentiated effector memory CD45RA+ cells. The source material was naive CD8+ T cells from PBMCs. The receptors originated from a man aged 18-30 years in good health. Some clones in this sample may be carry-over from other donors' samples.

V gene TRBV11-2 combines with J gene TRBJ2-1, with 7 nucleotides matching TRBD1. There are 15 residues in the CDR3. Germline V gene lookup returns CDR1 SGHAT and CDR2 FQNNGV. Trimming removed 4 bases from V and 3 bases from J; junction bases left unmatched: 6. The CDR3 region has the DNA TGTGCCAGCAGCTCCCCACGGACAGGCTACAATGAGCAGTTCTTC. The encoded protein is CASSSPRTGYNEQFF.

This rearrangement joins TRBV11-3 to TRBJ2-7, with TRBD1 matching over 9 bases. This CDR3 region has 15 residues. CDR1 and CDR2 from the germline V gene are SGHNT and YENEEA. With V trimmed by 6 bases and J by 6 bases, 12 bases remained unmatched. The CDR3 DNA follows: TGTGCCAGCAGATTCTCTTGGACAGGGGTGGGCGAGCAGTACTTC. Amino acids: CASRFSWTGVGEQYF.

This clone was detected once. The sample contains more than one DNA sequence encoding this CDR3. This chain uses TRBV29-1 with TRBJ2-1; D may correspond to TRBD1 or TRBD2 (5 bases each). There are 13 residues in the CDR3. V was clipped by 4 bases and J by 0 bases, with 7 bases between them. Germline V lookup: CDR1 SQVTM, CDR2 ANQGSEA. CDR3 DNA: TGCAGCGTTGCAGGGAGCTCCTACAATGAGCAGTTCTTC. Protein: CSVAGSSYNEQFF.

This chain uses TRBV7-8 with TRBJ2-7, with D possibly being TRBD2 (5 bases). Trimming took 6 bases from V and 4 from J, leaving 25 bases between them. The CDR3 runs to 17 residues. Germline V gene lookup returns CDR1 SGHVS and CDR2 FQNEAQ. The DNA for the CDR3 is TGTGCCAGCAGTTCCGAAACGACGGGGATTAATCTTTACGAGCAGTACTTC. Translation gives CASSSETTGINLYEQYF.

This chain uses TRBV13 with TRBJ1-1; TRBD1 is a possible D gene (5 bases). The CDR3 length is 13 residues. Per germline, CDR1 PRHDT and CDR2 FYEKMQ (reference sequence). Trimming pared 4 bases from V and 7 bases from J, leaving 13 bases between. DNA for the CDR3: TGTGCCAGCAGCTCGCAGGGAGACGATGAAGCTTTCTTT. Translating it yields CASSSQGDDEAFF.

The chain combines TRBV21-1 with TRBJ2-7; no DNA check was done on the table's D call, TRBD1. TRBV21-1 is deemed a pseudogene. This CDR3 contains 15 residues. The CDR3, as DNA: TGTGCCAGCCCTAAGGGGGCGAAGAGCTCCTACGAGCAGTACTTC. It codes for CASPKGAKSSYEQYF.

This clone showed up just once. The CDR3 spells CASSGPGLAGDSEQFF. The CDR3 DNA reads as TGTGCCAGCAGCGGCCCGGGACTAGCGGGAGATAGTGAGCAGTTCTTC. The chain has TRBV5-4 and TRBJ2-1, with 14 bases aligning to TRBD2. The germline V gene has CDR1 SGHNT and CDR2 YYREEE (reference sequence). Losses at the gene ends were 4 bases for V and 9 bases for J; bases not matched to a gene: 9. The CDR3 has 16 amino acids.

The chain links TRBV6-4 to TRBJ2-3, with 8 bases matching TRBD2. The CDR3 extends over 12 amino acids. Germline V gene sequence: CDR1 MRHNA, CDR2 SNTAGT. Trimming took 3 bases from V and 14 from J; bases not matched to a gene: 7. In DNA, the CDR3 is TGTGCCAGCAGTGAGACGGGAGGGCTTCCGTATTTT. This encodes CASSETGGLPYF.

V usage is TRBV18 and J usage is TRBJ2-1, with TRBD1 matching over 8 bases. The CDR3 is made up of 14 amino acids. With 6 bases clipped from V and 9 bases from J, the junction kept 10 bases outside the gene matches. Germline lookup yields CDR1 KGHSH and CDR2 LQKENI. CDR3 residues: CASSPTGDGGEQFF. The DNA for the CDR3 is TGTGCCAGCTCGCCGACAGGGGATGGAGGTGAGCAGTTCTTC.

V gene TRBV19 combines with J gene TRBJ2-1; D call uncertain. The CDR3 length is 14 residues. Deletions cut 5 bases from V and 3 bases from J, with 11 bases between. Germline V gene data show CDR1 as LNHDA and CDR2 as SQIVND (reference sequence). The CDR3, as DNA: TGTGCCAGTAGTCCCCCCTATTACTACAATGAGCAGTTCTTC. Translating gives CASSPPYYYNEQFF.

The chain uses TRBV30 and TRBJ2-3, with D possibly matching TRBD2 (5 bases). Germline V gene lookup returns CDR1 GTSNPN and CDR2 SVGIG (reference sequence). CDR3 length: 13 amino acids. Trimming left V 2 bases short and J 4 bases short, with 10 bases between. The CDR3 coding sequence is TGTGCCTGGAGTTACGGGGATGCAGATACGCAGTATTTT. Amino acid sequence: CAWSYGDADTQYF.

This sequence joins TRBV19 and TRBJ2-1, with D hard to call. The CDR3 consists of 13 residues. Germline V gene sequence: CDR1 LNHDA, CDR2 SQIVND (reference sequence). Trimming took off 2 bases at V and 6 bases at J, with 8 bases between the two ends. CDR3 coding DNA: TGTGCCAGTAGTATAAACTCGTTCAATGAGCAGTTCTTC. Protein: CASSINSFNEQFF. Drawing the rest from reference TRBV19 and TRBJ2-1, the complete variable domain is DGGITQSPKYLFRKEGQNVTLSCEQNLNHDAMYWYRQDPGQGLRLIYYSQIVNDFQKGDIAEGYSVSREKKESFPLTVTSAQKNPTAFYLCASSINSFNEQFFGPGTRLTVL.

The V and J genes are TRBV6-1 and TRBJ1-1, with TRBD1 matching 7 bases. CDR1 and CDR2 from the germline V gene are MNHNS and SASEGT. Germline trimming cut 4 bases from V and 5 bases from J; bases unmatched to any gene: 10. The CDR3 is 15 residues long. The CDR3: CASSGYRGIATEAFF. The CDR3 DNA is TGTGCCAGCAGTGGTTACAGGGGAATAGCTACTGAAGCTTTCTTT.

The chain employs TRBV11-3 and TRBJ2-1; TRBD1 matches 8 bases. This CDR3 is 14 amino acids long. Germline CDR1 and CDR2: SGHNT and YENEEA. V shed 3 bases, J shed 8 bases, and the junction held 6 bases outside the gene matches. Written as DNA, the CDR3 is TGTGCCAGCAGCTTTAGGACAGGGTTCGATGAGCAGTTCTTC. Protein sequence: CASSFRTGFDEQFF. Full variable domain (outside the CDR3, taken from reference TRBV11-3 and TRBJ2-1): EAGVVQSPRYKIIEKKQPVAFWCNPISGHNTLYWYLQNLGQGPELLIRYENEEAVDDSQLPKDRFSAERLKGVDSTLKIQPAELGDSAVYLCASSFRTGFDEQFFGPGTRLTVL.

This chain connects TRBV21-1 to TRBJ2-6; TRBD2, as called in the table, went unchecked against the DNA. TRBV21-1 represents a pseudogene. The CDR3 totals 17 residues. This CDR3 reads CASSKAGLHSGANVLTF. The CDR3 DNA reads TGTGCCAGCAGCAAAGCAGGACTTCACTCTGGGGCCAACGTCCTGACTTTC.

This chain's CDR3 is CASSLGTRSSYNEQFF. CDR3 coding DNA: TGTGCCAGCAGCCTCGGGACTCGGAGCTCCTACAATGAGCAGTTCTTC. The chain couples TRBV7-9 to TRBJ2-1; perhaps TRBD2 as D (6 bases). V was pared by 5 bases and J by 0 bases, with 14 bases between. This CDR3 region has 16 residues. Germline V CDR1 and CDR2: SEHNR, FQNEAQ (reference sequence).

The CDR3 sequence: CASSKTRASITEAFF. CDR3 bases: TGTGCCAGCAGTAAAACCAGGGCGAGTATCACTGAAGCTTTCTTT. V gene TRBV25-1 combines with J gene TRBJ1-1; possibly TRBD1 for D (5 bases). The CDR3 consists of 15 residues. Germline V lookup: CDR1 MGHDK, CDR2 SYGVNS. The V end was cut by 5 bases, the J end by 4 bases, with 17 bases between.

The V and J genes are TRBV28 and TRBJ1-5, with D hard to call. This CDR3 region has 14 residues. Trimming shortened V by 2 bases and J by 4 bases, and 9 bases separated the two germline ends. The V gene's germline CDR1 is MDHEN and CDR2 SYDVKM. The CDR3, as DNA: TGTGCCAGCAGTTTAGGATGGGTAAATCAGCCCCAGCATTTT. Amino acid sequence: CASSLGWVNQPQHF.

The V and J genes are TRBV19 and TRBJ2-1, with 12 bases identical to TRBD1. V shed 3 bases, J shed 8 bases, and the junction held 2 bases outside the gene matches. The CDR3 is 14 residues long. Germline V CDR1 and CDR2: LNHDA, SQIVND (reference sequence). The CDR3: CASSMGTGGDEQFF. CDR3 DNA sequence: TGTGCCAGTAGTATGGGGACAGGGGGCGATGAGCAGTTCTTC.

V and J are TRBV29-1 and TRBJ2-7; 9 nucleotides match TRBD1. Trimming removed 7 bases from V and 3 bases from J; junction bases left unmatched: 4. This CDR3 is built from 12 residues. Germline-derived CDR1 and CDR2 are SQVTM and ANQGSEA. The CDR3 reads CSGRQGDYEQYF. Here the CDR3 DNA reads TGCAGCGGGCGACAGGGGGACTACGAGCAGTACTTC.

This clone showed up just once. The V gene is TRBV6-1, the J gene TRBJ1-5; no clear D. This CDR3 comprises 13 residues. V was shortened by 4 bases and J by 7 bases, with 11 bases between the two germline ends. Germline-derived CDR1 and CDR2 are MNHNS and SASEGT. CDR3 sequence reads: CASSGSSGQPQHF. CDR3 DNA sequence: TGTGCCAGCAGTGGAAGTTCTGGACAGCCCCAGCATTTT.

This clone was seen a handful of times. Different DNA sequences within this sample yield the same CDR3. The chain combines TRBV9 with TRBJ1-1; D gene uncertain. The CDR3 covers 13 residues. Per the germline V gene, CDR1 is SGDLS and CDR2 is YYNGEE. Between the trimmed V and J ends, which lost 0 bases and 4 bases, there was a span of 7 bases. The CDR3 DNA reads as TGTGCCAGCAGCGTAGGAGGGTCCACTGAAGCTTTCTTT. Amino acid sequence: CASSVGGSTEAFF. Complete variable domain (other parts from reference TRBV9 and TRBJ1-1): DSGVTQTPKHLITATGQRVTLRCSPRSGDLSVYWYQQSLDQGLQFLIQYYNGEERAKGNILERFSAQQFPDLHSELNLSSLELGDSALYFCASSVGGSTEAFFGQGTRLTVV.

The rearrangement uses TRBV4-1 and TRBJ1-1, with 10 nucleotides matching TRBD1. Germline trimming cut 1 base from V and 6 bases from J; bases unmatched to any gene: 2. Per the germline V gene, CDR1 is MGHRA and CDR2 is YSYEKL. The CDR3 has 14 residues. The CDR3 loop is CASSQGQGASEAFF. As DNA, the CDR3 is TGCGCCAGCAGCCAAGGACAGGGGGCATCTGAAGCTTTCTTT.

Notes on this clone: The identical CDR3 is also encoded by other nucleotide sequences in the sample. V usage is TRBV28 and J usage is TRBJ2-7, with D perhaps TRBD1 (6 bases). V shed 1 base and J shed 4 bases, with 11 bases lying between them. The CDR3 has 14 residues. CDR1 is MDHEN and CDR2 is SYDVKM in the germline V gene. The CDR3 DNA follows: TGTGCCAGCAGTTTATATGGCAGGGGTTACGAGCAGTACTTC. Its translation is CASSLYGRGYEQYF.

CDR3 DNA: TGTGCCAGCAGGGACGGATTGGCACCGCCGACCGGGGAGCTGTTTTTT. As protein: CASRDGLAPPTGELFF. This chain links TRBV6-6 with TRBJ2-2; D gene ambiguous. Germline CDR1 reads MNHNY; CDR2 reads SVGAGI (reference sequence). The CDR3 is 16 amino acids. V gave up 6 bases and J gave up 5 bases, with 19 bases separating them.

The genes are TRBV6-5 and TRBJ1-2; possibly TRBD1 for D (5 bases). The V gene's germline CDR1 is MNHEY and CDR2 SVGAGI. This CDR3 spans 14 amino acids. Between the trimmed V and J ends, which lost 6 bases and 2 bases, there was a span of 13 bases. CDR3 protein: CASRQDRDNYGYTF. The CDR3 nucleotides read TGTGCCAGCAGGCAGGATCGGGACAACTATGGCTACACCTTC.

The genes are TRBV5-6 and TRBJ2-7, with D tentatively TRBD2 (5 bases). The CDR3 is made up of 15 amino acids. Germline V gene lookup returns CDR1 SGHDT and CDR2 YYEEEE. The V and J ends lost 0 bases and 1 base respectively, with 11 bases between them. The CDR3 nucleotides read TGTGCCAGCAGCTTGGCTGCGAGGGAGTCCTACGAGCAGTACTTC. Translated, it gives CASSLAARESYEQYF. The whole variable domain, filled in from reference TRBV5-6 and TRBJ2-7, reads DAGVTQSPTHLIKTRGQQVTLRCSPKSGHDTVSWYQQALGQGPQFIFQYYEEEERQRGNFPDRFSGHQFPNYSSELNVNALLLGDSALYLCASSLAARESYEQYFGPGTRLTVT.